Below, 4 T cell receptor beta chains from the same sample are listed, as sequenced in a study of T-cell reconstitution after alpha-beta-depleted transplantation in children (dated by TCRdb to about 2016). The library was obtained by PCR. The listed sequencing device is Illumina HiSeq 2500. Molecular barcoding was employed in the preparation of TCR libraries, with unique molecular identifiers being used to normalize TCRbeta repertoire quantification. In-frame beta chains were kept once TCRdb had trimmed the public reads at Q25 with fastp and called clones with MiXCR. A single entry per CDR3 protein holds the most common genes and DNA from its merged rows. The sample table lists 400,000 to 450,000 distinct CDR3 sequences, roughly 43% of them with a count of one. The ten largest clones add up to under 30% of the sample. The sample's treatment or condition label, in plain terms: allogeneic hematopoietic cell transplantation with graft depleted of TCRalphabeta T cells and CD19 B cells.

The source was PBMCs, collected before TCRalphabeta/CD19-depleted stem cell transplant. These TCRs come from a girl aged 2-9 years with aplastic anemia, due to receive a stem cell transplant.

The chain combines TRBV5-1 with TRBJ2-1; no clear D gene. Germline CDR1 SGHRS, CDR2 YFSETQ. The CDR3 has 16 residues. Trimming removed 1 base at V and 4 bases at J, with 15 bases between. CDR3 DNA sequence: TGCGCCAGCAGCTTGTCTGGCCGCCAAAAGTACAATGAGCAGTTCTTC. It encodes CASSLSGRQKYNEQFF.

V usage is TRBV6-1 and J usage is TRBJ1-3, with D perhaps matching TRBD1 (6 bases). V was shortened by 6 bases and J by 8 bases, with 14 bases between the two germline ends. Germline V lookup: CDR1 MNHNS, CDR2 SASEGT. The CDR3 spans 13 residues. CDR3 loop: CASRRDTLDTIYF. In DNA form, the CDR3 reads TGTGCCAGCAGAAGGGACACCCTGGACACCATATATTTT.

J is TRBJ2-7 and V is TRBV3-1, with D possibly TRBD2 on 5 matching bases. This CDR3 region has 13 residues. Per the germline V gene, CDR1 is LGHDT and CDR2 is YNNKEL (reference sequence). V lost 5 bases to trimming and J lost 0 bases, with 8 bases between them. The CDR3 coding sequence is TGTGCCAGCAGCACGGGGAGCTCCTACGAGCAGTACTTC. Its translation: CASSTGSSYEQYF.

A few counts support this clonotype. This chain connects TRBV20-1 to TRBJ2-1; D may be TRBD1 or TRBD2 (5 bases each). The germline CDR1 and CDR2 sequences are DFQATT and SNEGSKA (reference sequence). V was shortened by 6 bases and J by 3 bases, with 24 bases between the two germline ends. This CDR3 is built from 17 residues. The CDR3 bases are TGCAGTGCCCGGCCGGGACCCCTTCAGGCGATCTACAATGAGCAGTTCTTC. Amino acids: CSARPGPLQAIYNEQFF.